This T cell receptor (beta chain) emerged from a study of cytomegalovirus exposure and HLA in healthy donors. General study results and limits: CMV serostatus was the only immune exposure information that was available.

Comments on this clone: Its cognate antigen is unknown.

Trimming removed 9 bases at V and 8 bases at J, with 14 bases between. Germline loops: CDR1 MGHDK, CDR2 SYGVNS. The length of the CDR3 is 12 residues. Amplification used 60 Vbeta primers and 13 Jbeta primers. TCRdb's copy holds only in-frame clones and misses some; the assay was immunoSEQ multiplex PCR. Its table lists 110,000 to 150,000 clones. This clonotype originated in a man in his forties in good health and CMV-seronegative. Sequenced input: PBMCs. V gene TRBV25-1 combines with J gene TRBJ1-3; D is unresolved. CDR3 sequence reads: CASEAFADTIYF. The CDR3 bases are TGTGCCAGTGAGGCCTTTGCGGACACCATATATTTT.